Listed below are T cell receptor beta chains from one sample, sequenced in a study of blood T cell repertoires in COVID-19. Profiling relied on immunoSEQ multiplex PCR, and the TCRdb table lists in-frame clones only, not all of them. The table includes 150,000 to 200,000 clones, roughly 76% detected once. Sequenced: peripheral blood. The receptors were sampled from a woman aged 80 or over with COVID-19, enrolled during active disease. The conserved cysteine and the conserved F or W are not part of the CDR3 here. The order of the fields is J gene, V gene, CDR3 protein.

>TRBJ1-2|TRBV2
ASSSGGNYGYT
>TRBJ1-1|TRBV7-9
ASSARDRVTEAF
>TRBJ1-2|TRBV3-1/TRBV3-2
ASSQRQGNYGYT
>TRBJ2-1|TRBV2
ASTPEGGAGQF
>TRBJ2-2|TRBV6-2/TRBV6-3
ASSYSRPGASTGELF
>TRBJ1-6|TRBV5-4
ASSLGGQGNSPLH
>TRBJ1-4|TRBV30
ACRQGWANEKLF
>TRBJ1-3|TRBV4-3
ASSQDTSSGNTIY
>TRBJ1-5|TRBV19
ASKRGISQPQH
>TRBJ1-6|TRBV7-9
ASSPSTGGPNSPLH
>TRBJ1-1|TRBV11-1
ASSLGNRGTEAF
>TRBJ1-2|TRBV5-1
ASSLSAGVNYGYT
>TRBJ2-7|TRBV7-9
ASSPLWGPTYEQY
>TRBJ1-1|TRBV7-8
ASSLTRGGATEAF
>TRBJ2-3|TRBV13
ASSSYVQTERTVRDTDTQY